The rows below give T cell receptor beta chains drawn from one sample of a study of blood T cell repertoires in COVID-19. Some clones are missing from TCRdb's copy, which holds only in-frame ones; the method was immunoSEQ multiplex PCR. The profile shows about 320,000 clones, about 85% of them singletons. Sequencing was done on a sample of PBMCs or T cells enriched from blood (not recorded which). All receptors derive from a woman in her 30s who had been exposed to COVID-19. CDR3s include the opening cysteine and the closing phenylalanine or tryptophan. The D gene is left open where the match is weak. Some rows have no size entry. The others give once, few or many, or a class for an expanded clone.

d_gene	v_gene	abundance	j_gene	CDR3aa	CDR3nt
TRBD2	TRBV4-2	NA	TRBJ2-7	CASSQETTSGFASYEQYF	TGTGCCAGCAGCCAAGAAACGACTAGCGGGTTCGCTTCCTACGAGCAGTACTTC
TRBD1	TRBV30	NA	TRBJ1-6	CAWSVGQGNSPLHF	TGTGCCTGGAGTGTTGGACAGGGGAATTCACCCCTCCACTTT
NA	TRBV7-3	NA	TRBJ1-2	CASSPKGTWDGYTF	TGTGCCAGCAGCCCAAAAGGGACTTGGGATGGCTACACCTTC
TRBD1	TRBV6-5	NA	TRBJ1-2	CATPGTGKHGYTF	TGTGCCACCCCCGGGACAGGGAAGCACGGCTACACCTTC
NA	TRBV10-3	NA	TRBJ1-6	CAIGRGSPLHF	TGTGCCATCGGAAGGGGTTCACCCCTCCACTTT
NA	TRBV15	NA	TRBJ2-1	CATSRDTASTQFF	TGTGCCACCAGCAGAGATACGGCTAGTACCCAGTTCTTC
NA	TRBV9	NA	TRBJ2-7	CASSVADWVPYEQYF	TGTGCCAGCAGCGTAGCCGACTGGGTACCCTACGAGCAGTACTTC
TRBD1	TRBV27	NA	TRBJ1-2	CASSLTVTGPLRPYGYTF	TGTGCCAGCAGTTTAACGGTGACAGGGCCCCTCCGACCCTATGGCTACACCTTC
TRBD2	TRBV5-1	once	TRBJ2-7	CASSLRNTSGSSYEQYF	TGCGCCAGCAGCCTCCGAAATACTAGCGGGAGTTCTTACGAGCAGTACTTC
NA	TRBV18	NA	TRBJ2-1	CASSPRDEQFF	TGTGCCAGCTCACCCCGGGATGAGCAGTTCTTC
NA	TRBV12-1	NA	TRBJ1-5	CASSFKDRDQPQHF	TGTGCCAGCAGCTTCAAGGACAGGGATCAGCCCCAGCATTTT
NA	TRBV12-3/TRBV12-4	NA	TRBJ1-3	CASSPAGVTIYF	TGTGCCAGCAGTCCTGCGGGGGTCACCATATATTTT
TRBD2	TRBV11-2	NA	TRBJ2-7	CASSPPSSGNSYEQYF	TGTGCCAGCAGCCCTCCTTCTAGCGGTAACTCCTACGAGCAGTACTTC